This record looks at one T cell receptor beta chain sequence and its context. This entry belongs to a study of blood T cell repertoires in COVID-19. In the authors' workflow: Using reference gene primer amplification, nucleated cell counts were estimated. Profiling relied on immunoSEQ multiplex PCR, and the TCRdb table lists in-frame clones only, not all of them. D and trimming were read from the DNA, whereas the V and J calls and clone size are those reported in that table. The sample lists 130,000 or so clones, about 85% occurring once. This CDR3 comprises 16 residues. Trimming cost V 0 bases and J 1 base; bases outside gene matches: 2. CDR1 and CDR2 (germline): LGHNA, YNFKEQ.

J is TRBJ2-2 and V is TRBV4-2; 7 bases match TRBD2. The specimen was peripheral blood. The clonotype was recovered from a human donor in a cohort sampled during active COVID-19. For the CDR3, the DNA is TGTGCCAGCAGCCAAGAAGTAGCGGGGAACACCGGGGAGCTGTTTTTT. Amino acids: CASSQEVAGNTGELFF.